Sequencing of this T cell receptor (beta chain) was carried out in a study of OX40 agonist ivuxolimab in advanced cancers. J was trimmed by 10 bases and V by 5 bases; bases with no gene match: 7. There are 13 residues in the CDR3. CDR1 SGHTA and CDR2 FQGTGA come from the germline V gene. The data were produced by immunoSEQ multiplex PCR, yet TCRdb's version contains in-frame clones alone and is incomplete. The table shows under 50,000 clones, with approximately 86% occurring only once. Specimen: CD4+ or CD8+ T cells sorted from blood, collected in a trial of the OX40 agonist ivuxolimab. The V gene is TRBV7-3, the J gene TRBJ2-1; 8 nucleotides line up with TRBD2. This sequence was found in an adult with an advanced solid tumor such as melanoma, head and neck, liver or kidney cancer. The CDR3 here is CASSVGLAGEQFF. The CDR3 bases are TGTGCCAGCAGCGTCGGACTAGCCGGGGAGCAGTTCTTC.